One sample yielded the 32 T cell receptor beta chains listed below, sequenced in a study of CD8 T cells in ankylosing spondylitis. Each CDR3 protein gets one entry after TCRdb re-called the 5' RACE reads with MiXCR. The table shows about 360,000 distinct CDR3 sequences, with 20% occurring only once. Sample: blood, either unsorted or a sorted T cell fraction (not recorded which). All receptors come from a male donor with ankylosing spondylitis or in good health (not recorded which).

The chain links TRBV3-1 to TRBJ2-2, with D possibly called TRBD1 or TRBD2 (6 bases each). V gave up 7 bases and J gave up 4 bases, with 19 bases separating them. This CDR3 has 16 amino acids. CDR1 LGHDT and CDR2 YNNKEL come from the germline V gene (reference sequence). The CDR3 DNA reads TGTGCCAGCACCCGACCCGGGGGCGAGGGCACCGGGGAGCTGTTTTTT. Its translation is CASTRPGGEGTGELFF.

This clonotype was detected a few times. The CDR3 nucleotides are TGTGCCAGCAGCCCCTCCCCGGGTACCGTGAACACTGAAGCTTTCTTT. The encoded protein is CASSPSPGTVNTEAFF. This rearrangement joins TRBV7-9 to TRBJ1-1; D unresolved. CDR1 and CDR2 (germline): SEHNR, FQNEAQ (reference sequence). CDR3 size: 16 residues. V was clipped by 5 bases and J by 0 bases, with 16 bases between them.

In this sample, this clonotype turned up a few times. The CDR3 here is CASSPTGVFNYGYTF. The CDR3, as DNA: TGCGCCAGCAGTCCGACAGGAGTCTTTAACTATGGCTACACCTTC. The chain couples TRBV4-1 to TRBJ1-2, with a possible D match to TRBD1 (6 bases). The CDR3 is 15 residues long. V was clipped by 6 bases and J by 1 base, with 15 bases between them. CDR1 is MGHRA and CDR2 is YSYEKL in the germline V gene.

The chain couples TRBV11-2 to TRBJ2-7; 8 bases are a match to TRBD2. The germline V gene has CDR1 SGHAT and CDR2 FQNNGV. Germline trimming cut 3 bases from V and 5 bases from J; bases unmatched to any gene: 18. The CDR3 sequence is 18 residues long. CDR3 sequence: CASSFPPGDGGVVDEQYF. In DNA, the CDR3 is TGTGCCAGCAGCTTCCCCCCGGGGGACGGGGGGGTAGTCGACGAGCAGTACTTC.

This clonotype was picked up many times. V is TRBV20-1 and J is TRBJ2-7; 9 bases fit TRBD2. The CDR3 contains 19 residues. The germline gives CDR1 DFQATT, CDR2 SNEGSKA (reference sequence). The trim removed 3 bases at V and 2 bases at J, leaving 20 bases unmatched. Written as DNA, the CDR3 is TGCAGTGCTAGGGCTGGCGGACGGACGGGACTAGCAGACCCCTACGAGCAGTACTTC. Its protein is CSARAGGRTGLADPYEQYF.

The V and J genes are TRBV6-1 and TRBJ2-1; possible D gene TRBD2, 7 bases. Deletions cut 6 bases from V and 8 bases from J, with 14 bases between. This CDR3 spans 13 amino acids. Germline-derived CDR1 and CDR2 are MNHNS and SASEGT. As DNA, the CDR3 is TGTGCCAGCAGACGGGGGGCCACCCATGAGCAGTTCTTC. Its protein product is CASRRGATHEQFF.

The genes are TRBV7-9 and TRBJ2-7; D might be TRBD1 (7 bases). This CDR3 region has 15 residues. Germline V gives CDR1 SEHNR, CDR2 FQNEAQ (reference sequence). V lost 4 bases and J 2 bases, leaving 15 bases between the germline ends. CDR3: CASSYGQEGAYEQYF. The CDR3 bases are TGTGCCAGCAGCTACGGACAGGAGGGCGCCTACGAGCAGTACTTC.

This chain joins TRBV7-3 and TRBJ2-1; D is possibly TRBD1 (6 bases). This CDR3 is 16 amino acids long. The V end lost 5 bases, the J end lost 8 bases, and 22 bases lay between the germline ends. The germline V gene encodes CDR1 SGHTA and CDR2 FQGTGA. CDR3 in amino acids: CASSPATHYRAHEQFF. CDR3 DNA: TGTGCCAGCAGCCCAGCTACTCACTACAGGGCCCATGAGCAGTTCTTC.

The rearrangement links TRBV4-1 to TRBJ2-5, with a possible D match to TRBD1 (5 bases). V lost 2 bases, J lost 2 bases, and 18 bases lay in between. There are 17 residues in the CDR3. Germline V lookup: CDR1 MGHRA, CDR2 YSYEKL. DNA of the CDR3: TGCGCCAGCAGCCAATTACCTTCCGGACAAATACAAGAGACCCAGTACTTC. Amino acids: CASSQLPSGQIQETQYF.

This rearrangement joins TRBV2 to TRBJ1-1; D unresolved. The CDR3 is 12 residues long. Trimming took off 8 bases at V and 1 base at J, with 8 bases between the two ends. Per germline, CDR1 SNHLY and CDR2 FYNNEI. DNA for the CDR3: TGTGCCAGCCTGATGGAGAACACTGAAGCTTTCTTT. It codes for CASLMENTEAFF.

This rearrangement joins TRBV19 to TRBJ1-1; TRBD1 is a possible D gene (5 bases). The V and J ends lost 5 bases and 4 bases respectively, with 17 bases between them. CDR1 LNHDA and CDR2 SQIVND come from the germline V gene (reference sequence). The CDR3 covers 15 residues. CDR3 DNA sequence: TGTGCCAGTAGTGCGGACCCCCAGGGAAGCACTGAAGCTTTCTTT. Translated, it gives CASSADPQGSTEAFF.

This clonotype was detected only a few times. This chain's CDR3 is CASRPGARGEQYF. The CDR3 DNA follows: TGTGCCAGCAGGCCGGGAGCTAGGGGGGAGCAGTACTTC. The chain employs TRBV27 and TRBJ2-7; TRBD1 or TRBD2 may be the D gene (6 bases each). There are 13 residues in the CDR3. Germline V CDR1 and CDR2: MNHEY, SMNVEV (reference sequence). Trimming cost V 6 bases and J 7 bases, with 16 bases left between them.

V gene TRBV5-1 combines with J gene TRBJ2-2; D remains ambiguous. Trimming removed 0 bases from V and 2 bases from J, with 8 bases in between. The CDR3 covers 15 residues. Germline-derived CDR1 and CDR2 are SGHRS and YFSETQ. CDR3: CASSLANTNTGELFF. As DNA, the CDR3 is TGCGCCAGCAGCTTGGCAAATACCAACACCGGGGAGCTGTTTTTT. Drawing the rest from reference TRBV5-1 and TRBJ2-2, the complete variable domain is KAGVTQTPRYLIKTRGQQVTLSCSPISGHRSVSWYQQTPGQGLQFLFEYFSETQRNKGNFPGRFSGRQFSNSRSEMNVSTLELGDSALYLCASSLANTNTGELFFGEGSRLTVL.

The rearrangement links TRBV3-1 to TRBJ2-7; D is possibly TRBD1 (6 bases). CDR3 length: 14 residues. Per germline, CDR1 LGHDT and CDR2 YNNKEL (reference sequence). V lost 0 bases and J lost 2, with 8 bases in between. Here the CDR3 reads CASSQEKGAYEQYF. The CDR3 DNA sequence: TGTGCCAGCAGCCAAGAGAAGGGGGCCTACGAGCAGTACTTC.

This clonotype was counted between two and nine times. This chain joins TRBV2 and TRBJ2-7; possibly TRBD1 or TRBD2 for D (6 bases each). Deletions cut 3 bases from V and 2 bases from J, with 14 bases between. Germline V gene data show CDR1 as SNHLY and CDR2 as FYNNEI. The CDR3 consists of 15 residues. CDR3 loop: CASSEGARGAYEQYF. CDR3 coding DNA: TGTGCCAGCAGTGAGGGCGCTAGGGGGGCCTACGAGCAGTACTTC.

V usage is TRBV29-1 and J usage is TRBJ1-2; the D gene is possibly TRBD1 (5 bases). V was cut by 7 bases and J by 0 bases, with 12 bases left in between. The CDR3 extends over 13 amino acids. CDR1 is SQVTM and CDR2 is ANQGSEA in the germline V gene. The DNA for the CDR3 is TGCAGCGGGGGACCTACCACTAACTATGGCTACACCTTC. Encoded protein: CSGGPTTNYGYTF. Using reference TRBV29-1 and TRBJ1-2 for the parts outside the CDR3, the full variable domain is SAVISQKPSRDICQRGTSLTIQCQVDSQVTMMFWYRQQPGQSLTLIATANQGSEATYESGFVIDKFPISRPNLTFSTLTVSNMSPEDSSIYLCSGGPTTNYGYTFGSGTRLTVV.

This chain links TRBV11-1 with TRBJ1-5, with D possibly matching TRBD1 (6 bases). Germline CDR1 is SGHAT and CDR2 is FQDESV (reference sequence). This CDR3 has 19 residues. The V end was cut by 9 bases, the J end by 1 base, with 28 bases between. Written as DNA, the CDR3 is TGTGCCAGTCAGCTTAATCCGGGACACAGGGACCCAAGCAATCAGCCCCAGCATTTT. Its translation is CASQLNPGHRDPSNQPQHF.

J is TRBJ2-1 and V is TRBV12-3 or TRBV12-4; 7 bases are shared with TRBD1. The CDR3 has 14 amino acids. After removal of 2 bases from V and 9 bases from J, the junction contained 7 bases not matched to a gene. The CDR3 DNA follows: TGTGCCAGCAGTTTAAGGGACAGAGAGAGTGAGCAGTTCTTC. This gives the protein CASSLRDRESEQFF.

This clonotype occurred once. A much larger clone lies a single base off, so this may be a read error. The J gene is TRBJ2-1, the V gene TRBV28, with no clear D. Germline V gene data show CDR1 as MDHEN and CDR2 as SYDVKM. The CDR3 loop spans 14 amino acids. V was shortened by 2 bases and J by 2 bases, with 7 bases between the two germline ends. The CDR3 is CASSLRSTYNEQFF. In DNA form, the CDR3 reads TGTGCCAGCAGTTTACGGAGCACCTACAATGAGCAGTTCTTC. Full variable domain (missing parts from reference TRBV28 and TRBJ2-1): DVKVTQSSRYLVKRTGEKVFLECVQDMDHENMFWYRQDPGLGLRLIYFSYDVKMKEKGDIPEGYSVSREKKERFSLILESASTNQTSMYLCASSLRSTYNEQFFGPGTRLTVL.

The CDR3 here is CASSYLEVYNEQFF. The CDR3 DNA sequence: TGTGCCAGCAGTTACTTGGAAGTCTACAATGAGCAGTTCTTC. The chain links TRBV6-5 to TRBJ2-1, with D uncertain. The length of the CDR3 is 14 residues. Trimming pared 1 base from V and 3 bases from J, leaving 7 bases between. CDR1 MNHEY and CDR2 SVGAGI come from the germline V gene.

This clonotype was observed at least ten times. The DNA of the CDR3 is TGTGCCAGCAGTCCACTTAGGGGACAGCAAGAGACCCAGTACTTC. It yields the protein CASSPLRGQQETQYF. The chain couples TRBV25-1 to TRBJ2-5; TRBD1 matches 7 bases. Germline CDR1 is MGHDK and CDR2 is SYGVNS. The CDR3 has 15 residues. V trimming: 5 bases; J trimming: 2 bases; junction bases outside the gene matches: 8.

CDR3 bases: TGTGCCATCAGTGATGGGACTAGCGGGGCCCACGAGCAGTACTTC. It translates to CAISDGTSGAHEQYF. The chain links TRBV10-3 to TRBJ2-7; 13 bases match TRBD2. Per germline, CDR1 ENHRY and CDR2 SYGVKD. The CDR3 covers 15 residues. The junction had 4 bases not matched to a gene; V was cut back by 3 bases and J by 5 bases.

This rearrangement joins TRBV6-1 to TRBJ2-7; D gene uncertain. The length of the CDR3 is 15 residues. V was cut by 1 base and J by 5 bases, with 15 bases left in between. Per the germline V gene, CDR1 is MNHNS and CDR2 is SASEGT. CDR3 amino acids: CASSEVVAPDHEQYF. The CDR3 bases are TGTGCCAGCAGTGAAGTTGTTGCACCCGACCACGAGCAGTACTTC.

The CDR3 bases are TGTGCCAGCAGTGTAGACTCAGTACGCACAGATACGCAGTATTTT. It encodes CASSVDSVRTDTQYF. The rearrangement joins TRBV12-3 or TRBV12-4 to TRBJ2-3; D is ambiguous. The ends were cut back, 5 bases at V and 1 base at J, with 13 bases in the middle. This CDR3 has 15 residues.

A few counts support this clonotype. This rearrangement joins TRBV9 to TRBJ2-7, with D perhaps TRBD2 (6 bases). CDR3 length equals 16 residues. V lost 0 bases and J lost 2, with 15 bases in between. Germline V gives CDR1 SGDLS, CDR2 YYNGEE. The CDR3 here is CASSVGDSGITYEQYF. The CDR3 nucleotides are TGTGCCAGCAGCGTAGGAGATAGCGGTATCACCTACGAGCAGTACTTC. Using reference TRBV9 and TRBJ2-7 for the parts outside the CDR3, the full variable domain is DSGVTQTPKHLITATGQRVTLRCSPRSGDLSVYWYQQSLDQGLQFLIQYYNGEERAKGNILERFSAQQFPDLHSELNLSSLELGDSALYFCASSVGDSGITYEQYFGPGTRLTVT.

This chain uses TRBV2 with TRBJ1-6; TRBD1 matches 8 bases. CDR3 length equals 14 residues. From germline, CDR1 is SNHLY and CDR2 FYNNEI. J gave up 5 bases and V 9 bases, and 6 bases lay outside the gene matches. The chain's CDR3 is CASTGTGNNSPLHF. The CDR3 nucleotides read TGTGCCAGTACCGGGACAGGAAATAATTCACCCCTCCACTTT.

The rearrangement joins TRBV20-1 to TRBJ2-3; TRBD1 might be the D (6 bases). The CDR3 runs to 16 residues. Germline-derived CDR1 and CDR2 are DFQATT and SNEGSKA (reference sequence). The germline V and J ends were trimmed by 0 bases and 2 bases, with 15 bases remaining between them. The CDR3 region is CSARDFRGIDTDTQYF. As DNA, the CDR3 is TGCAGTGCTAGAGATTTCAGGGGCATCGACACAGATACGCAGTATTTT.

The gene calls are TRBV6-5 and TRBJ1-6; D is unresolved. V dropped 3 bases and J dropped 1 base, with 4 bases sitting between them. Germline values: CDR1 MNHEY, CDR2 SVGAGI. The CDR3 extends over 14 amino acids. In DNA form, the CDR3 reads TGTGCCAGCAGTTATACGTCCTATAATTCACCCCTCCACTTT. Amino acids: CASSYTSYNSPLHF.

This sequence joins TRBV2 and TRBJ2-7; the D gene is possibly TRBD2 (5 bases). CDR1 and CDR2 from the germline V gene are SNHLY and FYNNEI. V was cut by 4 bases and J by 1 base, with 8 bases left in between. The CDR3 is 13 residues long. CDR3 sequence: CASSGRRSYEQYF. Written as DNA, the CDR3 is TGTGCCAGCAGTGGACGGAGGTCCTACGAGCAGTACTTC.

This clonotype has just a few counts. A much larger clone lies one base from this, so it may be a read error. V usage is TRBV12-3 or TRBV12-4 and J usage is TRBJ2-2; D gene ambiguous. Trimming left V 7 bases short and J 3 bases short, with 12 bases between. The CDR3 loop spans 14 amino acids. The CDR3 bases are TGTGCCAGCACTTTGGGTGGGGACACCGGGGAGCTGTTTTTT. Residues: CASTLGGDTGELFF.

Only a few counts were recorded for this clonotype. The chain uses TRBV5-1 and TRBJ1-1; D uncertain. The germline gives CDR1 SGHRS, CDR2 YFSETQ. The V and J ends lost 6 bases and 4 bases respectively, with 13 bases between them. This CDR3 is 13 amino acids long. The DNA for the CDR3 is TGCGCCAGCATCGGGGTCGGGAGCACTGAAGCTTTCTTT. It encodes CASIGVGSTEAFF. Full variable domain (outside the CDR3, taken from reference TRBV5-1 and TRBJ1-1): KAGVTQTPRYLIKTRGQQVTLSCSPISGHRSVSWYQQTPGQGLQFLFEYFSETQRNKGNFPGRFSGRQFSNSRSEMNVSTLELGDSALYLCASIGVGSTEAFFGQGTRLTVV.

This chain connects TRBV11-2 to TRBJ2-7; D could derive from TRBD1 or TRBD2 (5 bases each). With 5 bases removed from V and 6 bases from J, the gap between germline ends came to 14 bases. The germline V gene encodes CDR1 SGHAT and CDR2 FQNNGV. This CDR3 is built from 13 residues. The CDR3 protein is CASSLRGPGEQYF. For the CDR3, the DNA is TGTGCCAGCAGCCTACGGGGACCGGGCGAGCAGTACTTC.